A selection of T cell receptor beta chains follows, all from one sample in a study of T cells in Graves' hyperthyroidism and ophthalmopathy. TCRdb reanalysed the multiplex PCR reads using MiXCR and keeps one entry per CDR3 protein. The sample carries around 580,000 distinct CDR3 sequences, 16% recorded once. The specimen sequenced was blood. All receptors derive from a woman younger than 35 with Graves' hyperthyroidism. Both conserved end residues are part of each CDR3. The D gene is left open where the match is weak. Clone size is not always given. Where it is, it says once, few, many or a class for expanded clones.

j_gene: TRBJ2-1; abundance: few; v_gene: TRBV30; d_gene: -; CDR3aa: CAWRNSREPYNEQFF; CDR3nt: TGTGCCTGGAGGAACTCGCGTGAGCCCTACAATGAGCAGTTCTTC
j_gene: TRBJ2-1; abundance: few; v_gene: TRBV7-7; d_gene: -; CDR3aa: CASSFSRDTYNEQFF; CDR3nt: TGTGCTAGCAGCTTTAGCAGGGACACCTACAATGAGCAGTTCTTC
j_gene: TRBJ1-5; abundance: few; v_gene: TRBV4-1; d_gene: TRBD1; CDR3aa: CASSQDRTGEWRNQPQHF; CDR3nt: TGCGCCAGCAGCCAAGATCGGACAGGGGAGTGGAGAAATCAGCCCCAGCATTTT
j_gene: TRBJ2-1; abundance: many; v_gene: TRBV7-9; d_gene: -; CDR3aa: CASRLGGSGEQFF; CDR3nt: TGTGCCAGCAGGCTTGGGGGGAGTGGTGAGCAGTTCTTC
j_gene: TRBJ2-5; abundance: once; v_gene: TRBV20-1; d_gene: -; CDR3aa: CSASPVSGGETQYF; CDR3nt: TGCAGTGCTAGCCCGGTCAGCGGAGGAGAGACCCAGTACTTC
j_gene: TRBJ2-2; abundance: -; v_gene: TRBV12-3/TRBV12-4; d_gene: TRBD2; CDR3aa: CASRRSTGLASGELFF; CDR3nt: TGTGCCAGCAGACGCTCCACCGGACTAGCCTCCGGGGAGCTGTTTTTT
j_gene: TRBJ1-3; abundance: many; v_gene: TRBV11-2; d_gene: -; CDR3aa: CASSSPGTSGNTIYF; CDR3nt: TGTGCCAGCAGCTCTCCGGGAACCTCTGGAAACACCATATATTTT
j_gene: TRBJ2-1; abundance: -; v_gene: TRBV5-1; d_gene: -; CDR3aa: CASIGPPLYNEQFF; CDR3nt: TGCGCCAGCATTGGACCTCCTCTTTACAATGAGCAGTTCTTC
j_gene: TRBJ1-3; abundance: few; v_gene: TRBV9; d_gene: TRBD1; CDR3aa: CASSASGTGGAGNTIYF; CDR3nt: TGTGCCAGCAGCGCCTCTGGGACAGGGGGCGCCGGAAACACCATATATTTT
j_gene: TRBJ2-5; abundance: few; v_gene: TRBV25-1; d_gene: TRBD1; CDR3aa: CASSGSYRGYQETQYF; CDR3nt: TGTGCCAGCAGTGGTAGTTACAGGGGGTACCAAGAGACCCAGTACTTC
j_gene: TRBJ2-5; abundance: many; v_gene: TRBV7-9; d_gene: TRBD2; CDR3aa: CASSSGLDPETQYF; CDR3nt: TGTGCCAGCAGCTCCGGACTAGACCCAGAGACCCAGTACTTC
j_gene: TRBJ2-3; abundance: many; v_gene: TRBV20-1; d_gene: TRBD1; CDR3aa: CSARHSGTGVLGSQYF; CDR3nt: TGCAGTGCTAGACACTCCGGGACAGGGGTACTCGGATCGCAGTATTTT
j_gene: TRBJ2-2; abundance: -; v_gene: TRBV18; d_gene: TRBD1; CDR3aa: CASSPQGALRLFF; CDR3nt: TGTGCCAGCTCCCCTCAGGGGGCTTTGAGGCTGTTTTTT
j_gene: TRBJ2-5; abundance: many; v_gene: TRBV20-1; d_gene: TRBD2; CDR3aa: CSARDPTSGSGPQYF; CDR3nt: TGCAGTGCTAGAGATCCAACTAGCGGGTCAGGGCCCCAGTACTTC
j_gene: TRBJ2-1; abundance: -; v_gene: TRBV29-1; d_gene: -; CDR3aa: CSVLADAYNEQFF; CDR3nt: TGCAGCGTTCTAGCTGACGCCTACAATGAGCAGTTCTTC
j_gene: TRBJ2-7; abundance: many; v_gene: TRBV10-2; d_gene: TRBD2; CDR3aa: CASSEYGLATYEQYF; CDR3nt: TGCGCCAGCAGTGAGTATGGACTAGCGACCTACGAGCAGTACTTC
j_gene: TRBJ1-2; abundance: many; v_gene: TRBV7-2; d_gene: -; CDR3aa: CASSPFRIDYGYTF; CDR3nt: TGTGCCAGCAGCCCTTTCCGGATTGACTATGGCTACACCTTC
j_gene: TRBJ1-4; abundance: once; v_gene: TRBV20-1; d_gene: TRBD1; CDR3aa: CSAKTGSGENLFF; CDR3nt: TGCAGTGCAAAGACAGGGAGCGGTGAAAATCTGTTTTTT
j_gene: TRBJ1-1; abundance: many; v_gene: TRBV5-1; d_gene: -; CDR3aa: CASSLARGYTEAFF; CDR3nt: TGCGCCAGCAGCTTGGCCAGGGGTTACACTGAAGCTTTCTTT
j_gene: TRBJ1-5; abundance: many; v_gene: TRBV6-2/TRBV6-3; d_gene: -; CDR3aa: CASSYPGRLFNQPQHF; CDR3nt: TGTGCCAGCAGTTATCCAGGACGGTTATTCAATCAGCCCCAGCATTTT
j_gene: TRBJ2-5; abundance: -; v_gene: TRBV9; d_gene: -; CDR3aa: CASSVAAHPEETQYF; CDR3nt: TGTGCCAGCAGCGTAGCTGCACATCCCGAAGAGACCCAGTACTTC
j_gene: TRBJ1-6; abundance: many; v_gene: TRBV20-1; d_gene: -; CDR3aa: CSARVTADSPLHF; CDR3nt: TGCAGTGCTAGAGTCACCGCGGATTCACCCCTCCACTTT
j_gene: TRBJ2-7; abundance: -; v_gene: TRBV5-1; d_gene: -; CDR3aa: CASSFGLTPEQYF; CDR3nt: TGCGCCAGCAGCTTTGGGTTGACCCCCGAGCAGTACTTC
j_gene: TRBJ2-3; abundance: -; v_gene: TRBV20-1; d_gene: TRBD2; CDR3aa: CSAFMTSGLTDTQYF; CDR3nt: TGCAGTGCCTTTATGACTAGCGGGCTCACAGATACGCAGTATTTT
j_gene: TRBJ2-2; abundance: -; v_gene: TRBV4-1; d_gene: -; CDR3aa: CASSRVRAGELFF; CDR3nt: TGCGCCAGCAGCCGTGTTCGGGCCGGGGAGCTGTTTTTT
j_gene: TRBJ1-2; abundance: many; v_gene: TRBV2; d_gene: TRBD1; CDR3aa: CASSEAPTGWGYGYTF; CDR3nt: TGTGCCAGCAGTGAAGCGCCGACAGGGTGGGGGTATGGCTACACCTTC
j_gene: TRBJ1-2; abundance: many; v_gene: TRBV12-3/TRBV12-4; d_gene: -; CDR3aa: CASSGGGQSYGYTF; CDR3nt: TGTGCCAGCAGTGGGGGTGGACAGAGCTATGGCTACACCTTC
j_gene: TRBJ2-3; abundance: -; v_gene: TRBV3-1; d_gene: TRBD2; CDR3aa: CASSQTSVVSADTQYF; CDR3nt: TGTGCCAGCAGCCAAACTAGCGTGGTGAGCGCAGATACGCAGTATTTT
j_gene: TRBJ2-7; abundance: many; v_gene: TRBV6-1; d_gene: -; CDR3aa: CASISPRGWAGSGEQYF; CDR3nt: TGTGCCAGCATCTCCCCCCGGGGCTGGGCAGGGTCTGGAGAGCAGTACTTC
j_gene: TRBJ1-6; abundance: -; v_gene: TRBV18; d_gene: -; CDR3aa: CASSPRGGSPLHF; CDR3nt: TGTGCCAGCTCACCACGAGGAGGGTCACCCCTCCACTTT
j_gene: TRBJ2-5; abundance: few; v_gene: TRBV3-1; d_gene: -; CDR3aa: CASSPRNPKETQYF; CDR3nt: TGTGCCAGCAGCCCGAGGAACCCGAAGGAGACCCAGTACTTC
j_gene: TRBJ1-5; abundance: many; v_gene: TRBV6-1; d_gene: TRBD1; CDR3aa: CASRPRGGSSNQPQHF; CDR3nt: TGTGCCAGCAGACCCCGAGGGGGCTCGAGCAATCAGCCCCAGCATTTT
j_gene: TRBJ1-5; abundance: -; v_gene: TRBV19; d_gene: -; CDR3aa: CASSILGNQPQHF; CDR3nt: TGTGCCAGTAGTATTCTAGGGAATCAGCCCCAGCATTTT
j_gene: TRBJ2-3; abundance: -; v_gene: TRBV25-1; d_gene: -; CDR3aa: CASRGGRAVPDTQYF; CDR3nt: TGTGCCAGCAGGGGAGGCAGGGCGGTACCAGATACGCAGTATTTT
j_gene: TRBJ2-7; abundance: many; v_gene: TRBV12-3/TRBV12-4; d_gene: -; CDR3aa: CAIPGTHAGEQYF; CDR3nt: TGTGCCATCCCCGGGACTCATGCAGGCGAGCAGTACTTC
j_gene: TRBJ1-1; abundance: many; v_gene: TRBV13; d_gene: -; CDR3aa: CASSLEGKNTEAFF; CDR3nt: TGTGCCAGCAGCTTAGAGGGCAAGAACACTGAAGCTTTCTTT
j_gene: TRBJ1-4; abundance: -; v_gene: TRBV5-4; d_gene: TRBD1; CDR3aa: CASSEQGRNEKLFF; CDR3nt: TGTGCCAGCAGCGAACAGGGGCGAAATGAAAAACTGTTTTTT
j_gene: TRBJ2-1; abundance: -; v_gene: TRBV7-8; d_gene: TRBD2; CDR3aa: CASSRRGTPGNEQFF; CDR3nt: TGTGCCAGCAGCCGGCGGGGGACCCCTGGGAATGAGCAGTTCTTC
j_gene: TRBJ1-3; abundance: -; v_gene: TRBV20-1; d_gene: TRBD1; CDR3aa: CSATRQGISGNTIYF; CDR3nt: TGCAGTGCTACCAGACAGGGGATCTCTGGAAACACCATATATTTT
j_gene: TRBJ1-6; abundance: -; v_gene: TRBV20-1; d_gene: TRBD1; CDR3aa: CSTTLRDRNSPLHF; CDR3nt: TGCAGTACTACCCTCCGGGACAGGAATTCACCCCTCCACTTT
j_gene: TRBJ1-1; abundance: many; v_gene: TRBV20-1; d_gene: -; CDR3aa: CSAPRKVGTEAFF; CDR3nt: TGCAGTGCTCCCCGCAAAGTTGGCACTGAAGCTTTCTTT
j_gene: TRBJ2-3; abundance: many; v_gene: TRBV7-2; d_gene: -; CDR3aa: CASKGLSTDTQYF; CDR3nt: TGTGCCAGCAAAGGACTCAGCACAGATACGCAGTATTTT
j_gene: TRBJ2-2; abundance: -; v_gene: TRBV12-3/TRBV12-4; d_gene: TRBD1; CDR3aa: CASKGQGSTGELFF; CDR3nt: TGTGCCAGCAAAGGACAGGGGAGCACCGGGGAGCTGTTTTTT
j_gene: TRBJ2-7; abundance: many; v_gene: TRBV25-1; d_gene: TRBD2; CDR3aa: CASSISGGTYEQYF; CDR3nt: TGTGCCAGCAGTATAAGCGGGGGGACCTACGAGCAGTACTTC
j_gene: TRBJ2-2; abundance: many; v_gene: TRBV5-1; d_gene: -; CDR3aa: CASSFTGTTTGELFF; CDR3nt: TGCGCCAGCAGCTTTACCGGGACAACGACCGGGGAGCTGTTTTTT
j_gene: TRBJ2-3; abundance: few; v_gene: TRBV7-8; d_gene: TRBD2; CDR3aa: CASSFTSGGITDTQYF; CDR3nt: TGTGCCAGCAGCTTCACTAGCGGGGGTATCACAGATACGCAGTATTTT
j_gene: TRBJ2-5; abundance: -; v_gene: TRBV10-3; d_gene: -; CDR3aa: CAISGTLEAWRQETQYF; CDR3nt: TGTGCCATCAGCGGGACCCTAGAAGCGTGGAGGCAAGAGACCCAGTACTTC